The following is a TCR beta chain sequence with its context. In the original analysis: Reference gene primer amplification in the assay estimated nucleated cell counts. Produced via immunoSEQ multiplex PCR; TCRdb's table is partial and in-frame only. V, J and clone size were drawn from that table, and D and trimming were deduced from the DNA. The sample shows tens of thousands of clones, about 91% of them seen only once. This specimen belongs to a study of blood T cell repertoires in COVID-19. At the level of the study: Acute-phase and convalescent COVID-19 samples originated in the United States, Italy and Spain.

The V and J ends lost 0 bases and 3 bases respectively, with 6 bases between them. The CDR3 length is 13 residues. Germline CDR1 and CDR2: SGDLS and YYNGEE. Sequencing used peripheral blood. This chain uses TRBV9 with TRBJ1-2, with TRBD1 as a possible D gene (5 bases). This receptor was obtained from a woman aged 70-85 years with acute or convalescent COVID-19. The CDR3 spells CASSVGGDYGYTF. The CDR3 bases are TGTGCCAGCAGCGTAGGGGGCGACTATGGCTACACCTTC.